This TCR beta chain was recovered during a study of OX40 agonist ivuxolimab in advanced cancers. Study at large: Hepatocellular carcinoma, melanoma, renal cell or head and neck cancer occurred in dose-escalation patients.

In regard to this clone: Its target is unknown.

General study results and limits: Antigen specificity was not determined for the expanded peripheral T cells.

The assay was immunoSEQ multiplex PCR, and TCRdb's table has in-frame clones only and misses some. The table lists 70,000 to 90,000 clones, roughly nine tenths of them singletons. Per germline, CDR1 SGHVS and CDR2 FQNEAQ. This CDR3 is built from 17 residues. Trimming removed 1 base from V and 2 bases from J; junction bases left unmatched: 7. The rearrangement uses TRBV7-8 and TRBJ1-5; 8 bases agree with TRBD1. The starting material was CD4+ or CD8+ T cells sorted from blood, obtained in a trial of the OX40 agonist ivuxolimab. The clonotype originates from an adult with an advanced solid tumor such as melanoma, head and neck, liver or kidney cancer. CDR3 sequence reads: CASSLGTGSARNQPQHF. CDR3 in DNA: TGTGCCAGCAGCTTAGGGACAGGGTCGGCGCGCAATCAGCCCCAGCATTTT.